The 10 T cell receptor beta chains below all came from one sample that was sequenced in a study of patients and donors after allogeneic stem cell transplantation. Each CDR3 protein gets one entry after TCRdb re-called the RT-PCR reads with MiXCR. Here the sample spans some 960,000 distinct CDR3 sequences, over 15% being singletons. The sequenced sample was blood, either unsorted or a sorted T cell fraction (not recorded which). Receptor source: a human donor who was either an allogeneic HSCT recipient or a stem cell or donor lymphocyte infusion donor (not recorded which). It is not recorded whose cells these are; they may come from a transplant donor.

J is TRBJ1-1 and V is TRBV5-1; 7 nucleotides agree with TRBD1. This CDR3 spans 16 amino acids. Trimming at V came to 4 bases and at J to 3 bases, leaving 12 bases not matched to a gene. Germline CDR1 is SGHRS and CDR2 is YFSETQ. Here the CDR3 DNA reads TGCGCCAGCAGCGGAGACAGGGTGAAGGGGGACACTGAAGCTTTCTTT. This sequence encodes CASSGDRVKGDTEAFF.

The genes are TRBV27 and TRBJ1-2; D is possibly TRBD1 (5 bases). The CDR3 spans 15 residues. CDR1 is MNHEY and CDR2 is SMNVEV in the germline V gene (reference sequence). V gave up 5 bases and J gave up 7 bases, with 20 bases separating them. The CDR3: CASSPRGRRGVGYTF. In DNA, the CDR3 is TGTGCCAGCAGTCCCCGGGGCAGGAGGGGAGTTGGCTACACCTTC.

V gene TRBV24-1 combines with J gene TRBJ2-3; possibly TRBD2 for D (7 bases). The CDR3 covers 14 residues. Trimming cost V 4 bases and J 8 bases, with 15 bases left between them. Germline V gene data show CDR1 as KGHDR and CDR2 as SFDVKD. This chain's CDR3 is CATSEGGASVTQYF. The CDR3 DNA follows: TGTGCCACCAGTGAGGGGGGGGCATCGGTTACGCAGTATTTT.

The table lists this clonotype with a few counts. J is TRBJ1-3 and V is TRBV4-1, with unresolved D. V gave up 1 base and J gave up 0 bases, with 7 bases separating them. CDR3 size: 15 residues. The germline V gene encodes CDR1 MGHRA and CDR2 YSYEKL. This CDR3 reads CASSQVVLSGNTIYF. CDR3 nucleotides: TGCGCCAGCAGCCAAGTAGTCCTCTCTGGAAACACCATATATTTT.

This clonotype was recorded many times. The rearrangement joins TRBV24-1 to TRBJ2-7, with D hard to call. V lost 0 bases and J lost 4, with 6 bases in between. Germline CDR1 reads KGHDR; CDR2 reads SFDVKD. The CDR3 extends over 13 amino acids. The CDR3 region is CATSDLKSYEQYF. DNA for the CDR3: TGTGCCACCAGTGATTTGAAATCTTACGAGCAGTACTTC.

The rearrangement uses TRBV12-3 or TRBV12-4 and TRBJ1-4, with D tentatively TRBD1 (6 bases). Trimming removed 4 bases from V and 6 bases from J, with 24 bases in between. This CDR3 comprises 18 residues. Here the CDR3 DNA reads TGTGCCAGCAGTTCCCCCTTTGGAACGGGGGCTAGAGATGAAAAACTGTTTTTT. Residues: CASSSPFGTGARDEKLFF.

This chain uses TRBV5-6 with TRBJ2-7; the D gene could be TRBD1 or TRBD2 (5 bases each). With 4 bases removed from V and 2 bases from J, the gap between germline ends came to 13 bases. This CDR3 contains 14 residues. Germline values: CDR1 SGHDT, CDR2 YYEEEE. The CDR3 is CASSLVGDPYEQYF. In DNA, the CDR3 is TGTGCCAGCAGCCTCGTAGGGGACCCCTACGAGCAGTACTTC.

This clonotype was observed at least ten times. The chain has TRBV12-3 or TRBV12-4 and TRBJ1-1, with D unresolved. Trimming took 5 bases from V and 3 from J, leaving 4 bases between them. The CDR3 is 11 residues long. In DNA, the CDR3 is TGTGCCAGCAGTCCCGACACTGAAGCTTTCTTT. Protein sequence: CASSPDTEAFF.

In this sample, this clonotype turned up a few times. The chain combines TRBV7-6 with TRBJ1-5; 7 bases are shared with TRBD1. The germline CDR1 and CDR2 sequences are SGHVS and FNYEAQ. V lost 2 bases and J lost 4; bases outside the gene matches: 5. CDR3 length: 15 residues. CDR3 region: CASSLLPGQNQPQHF. In DNA form, the CDR3 reads TGTGCCAGCAGCTTACTACCGGGACAGAATCAGCCCCAGCATTTT.

CDR3 coding DNA: TGTGCCAGCAGCTTGGACTCTTTCAATCAGCCCCAGCATTTT. Its protein product is CASSLDSFNQPQHF. The rearrangement joins TRBV7-9 to TRBJ1-5; D gene unclear. The CDR3 is 14 residues long. Germline V gene data show CDR1 as SEHNR and CDR2 as FQNEAQ (reference sequence). Trimming left V 3 bases short and J 3 bases short, with 9 bases between.